This T cell receptor (beta chain) was sequenced for a study of blood T cell repertoires in COVID-19. The CDR3 spans 15 residues. In germline, CDR1 is KGHSH, CDR2 LQKENI. J gave up 1 base and V 4 bases, and 5 bases lay outside the gene matches. Sequencing was performed with immunoSEQ multiplex PCR; in TCRdb, only in-frame clones are kept and a portion is missing. Of tens of thousands of clones in the sample, 75% to 85% are singletons; the top ten hold 18%. V is TRBV18 and J is TRBJ1-1, with 8 bases identical to TRBD1. The sequenced material came from peripheral blood. This TCR came from a man between 65 and 85 years old who had recovered from COVID-19. The CDR3 bases are TGTGCCAGCTCACGAGCGGACAGGGCGAACACTGAAGCTTTCTTT. Amino acids: CASSRADRANTEAFF. Full variable domain (remainder filled in from reference TRBV18 and TRBJ1-1): NAGVMQNPRHLVRRRGQEARLRCSPMKGHSHVYWYRQLPEEGLKFMVYLQKENIIDESGMPKERFSAEFPKEGPSILRIQQVVRGDSAAYFCASSRADRANTEAFFGQGTRLTVV.